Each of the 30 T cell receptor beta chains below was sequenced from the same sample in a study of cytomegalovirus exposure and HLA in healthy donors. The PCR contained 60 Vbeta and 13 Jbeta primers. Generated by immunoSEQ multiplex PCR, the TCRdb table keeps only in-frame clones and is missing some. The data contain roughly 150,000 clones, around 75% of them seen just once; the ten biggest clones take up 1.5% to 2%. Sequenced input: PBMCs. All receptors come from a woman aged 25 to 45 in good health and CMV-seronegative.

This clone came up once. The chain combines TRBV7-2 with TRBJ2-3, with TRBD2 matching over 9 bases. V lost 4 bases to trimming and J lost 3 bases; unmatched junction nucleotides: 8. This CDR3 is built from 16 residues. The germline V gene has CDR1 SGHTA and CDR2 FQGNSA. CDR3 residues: CASSYEPTSGTDTQYF. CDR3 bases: TGTGCCAGCAGCTACGAACCGACTAGCGGTACAGATACGCAGTATTTT.

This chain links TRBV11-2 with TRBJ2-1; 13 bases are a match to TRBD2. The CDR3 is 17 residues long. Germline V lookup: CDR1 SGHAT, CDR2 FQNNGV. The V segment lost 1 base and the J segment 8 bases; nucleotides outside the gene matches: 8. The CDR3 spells CASSLVPGLAGMDEQFF. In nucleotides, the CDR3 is TGTGCCAGCAGCTTAGTCCCGGGACTAGCGGGAATGGATGAGCAGTTCTTC.

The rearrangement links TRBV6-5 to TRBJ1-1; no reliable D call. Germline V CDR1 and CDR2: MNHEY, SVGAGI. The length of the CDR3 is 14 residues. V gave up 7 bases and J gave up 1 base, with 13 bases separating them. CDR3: CASTPRPENTEAFF. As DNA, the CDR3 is TGTGCCAGCACCCCGAGGCCTGAGAACACTGAAGCTTTCTTT.

The CDR3 sequence is CASSVGDTQYF. The CDR3 region has the DNA TGTGCCAGCAGCGTGGGCGATACGCAGTATTTT. V gene TRBV25-1 combines with J gene TRBJ2-3; D is uncertain. The ends were cut back, 6 bases at V and 6 bases at J, with 7 bases in the middle. This CDR3 contains 11 residues. Germline assignment: CDR1 MGHDK and CDR2 SYGVNS.

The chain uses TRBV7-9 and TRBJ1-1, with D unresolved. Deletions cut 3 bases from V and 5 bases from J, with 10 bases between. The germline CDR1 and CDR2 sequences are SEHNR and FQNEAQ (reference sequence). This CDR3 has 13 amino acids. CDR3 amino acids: CASSFEGGTEAFF. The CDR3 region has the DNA TGTGCCAGCAGCTTTGAGGGTGGGACTGAAGCTTTCTTT.

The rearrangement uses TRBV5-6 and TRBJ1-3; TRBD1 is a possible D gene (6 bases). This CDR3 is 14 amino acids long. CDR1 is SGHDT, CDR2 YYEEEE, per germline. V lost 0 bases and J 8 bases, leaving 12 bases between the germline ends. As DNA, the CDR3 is TGTGCCAGCAGCTTGGAAGGGGGTGAGGACACCATATATTTT. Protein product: CASSLEGGEDTIYF.

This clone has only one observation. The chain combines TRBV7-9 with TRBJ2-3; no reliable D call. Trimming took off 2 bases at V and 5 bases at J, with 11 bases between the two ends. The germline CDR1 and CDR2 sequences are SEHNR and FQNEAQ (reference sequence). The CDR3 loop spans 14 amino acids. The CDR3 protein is CASSLRPPRDTQYF. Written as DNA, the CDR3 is TGTGCCAGCAGCTTACGTCCCCCCCGAGATACGCAGTATTTT.

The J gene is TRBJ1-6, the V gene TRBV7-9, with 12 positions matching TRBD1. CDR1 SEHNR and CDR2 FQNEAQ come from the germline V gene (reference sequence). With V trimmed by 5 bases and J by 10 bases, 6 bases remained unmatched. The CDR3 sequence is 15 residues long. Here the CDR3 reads CASSVGTGGWSPLHF. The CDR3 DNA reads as TGTGCCAGCAGCGTCGGGACAGGGGGCTGGTCACCCCTCCACTTT.

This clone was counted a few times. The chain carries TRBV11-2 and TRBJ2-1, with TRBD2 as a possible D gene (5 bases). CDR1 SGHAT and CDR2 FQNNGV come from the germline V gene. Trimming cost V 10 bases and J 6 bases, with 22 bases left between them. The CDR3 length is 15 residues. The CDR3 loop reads CATLRRADDPNEQFF. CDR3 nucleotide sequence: TGTGCCACCCTACGGCGAGCGGATGATCCCAATGAGCAGTTCTTC. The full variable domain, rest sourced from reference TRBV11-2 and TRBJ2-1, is EAGVAQSPRYKIIEKRQSVAFWCNPISGHATLYWYQQILGQGPKLLIQFQNNGVVDDSQLPKDRFSAERLKGVDSTLKIQPAKLEDSAVYLCATLRRADDPNEQFFGPGTRLTVL.

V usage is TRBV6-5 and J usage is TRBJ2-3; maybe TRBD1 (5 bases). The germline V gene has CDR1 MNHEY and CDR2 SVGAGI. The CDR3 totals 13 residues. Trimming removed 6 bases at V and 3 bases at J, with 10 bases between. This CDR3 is CASRGLGTDTQYF. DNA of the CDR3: TGTGCCAGCAGGGGGCTAGGGACAGATACGCAGTATTTT.

CDR3 in DNA: TGTGCCAGCAGGACATTAGACAGGGAAGAAAACACCATATATTTT. The encoded protein is CASRTLDREENTIYF. The V gene is TRBV7-9, the J gene TRBJ1-3; 7 bases align to TRBD1. With V trimmed by 6 bases and J by 6 bases, 11 bases remained unmatched. The CDR3 totals 15 residues. The germline V gene encodes CDR1 SEHNR and CDR2 FQNEAQ (reference sequence). The variable domain in full, completed from reference TRBV7-9 and TRBJ1-3, reads DTGVSQNPRHKITKRGQNVTFRCDPISEHNRLYWYRQTLGQGPEFLTYFQNEAQLEKSRLLSDRFSAERPKGSFSTLEIQRTEQGDSAMYLCASRTLDREENTIYFGEGSWLTVV.

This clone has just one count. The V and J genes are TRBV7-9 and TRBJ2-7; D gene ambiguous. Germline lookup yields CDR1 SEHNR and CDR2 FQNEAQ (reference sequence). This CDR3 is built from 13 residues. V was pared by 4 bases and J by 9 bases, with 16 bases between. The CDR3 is CASSSASGPGQYF. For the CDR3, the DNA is TGTGCCAGCAGCTCCGCCTCTGGTCCCGGGCAGTACTTC.

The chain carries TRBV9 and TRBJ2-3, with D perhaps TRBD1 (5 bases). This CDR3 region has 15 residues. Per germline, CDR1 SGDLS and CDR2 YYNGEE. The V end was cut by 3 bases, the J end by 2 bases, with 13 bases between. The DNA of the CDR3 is TGTGCCAGCAGCGCTCCGACAGACCACACAGATACGCAGTATTTT. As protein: CASSAPTDHTDTQYF.

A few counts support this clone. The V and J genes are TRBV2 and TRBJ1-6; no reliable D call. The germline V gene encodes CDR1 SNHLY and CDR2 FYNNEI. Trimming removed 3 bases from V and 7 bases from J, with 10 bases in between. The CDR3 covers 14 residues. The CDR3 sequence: CASSDRGRNSPLHF. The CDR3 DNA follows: TGTGCCAGCAGTGATAGAGGAAGGAATTCACCCCTCCACTTT. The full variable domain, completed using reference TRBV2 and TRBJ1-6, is EPEVTQTPSHQVTQMGQEVILRCVPISNHLYFYWYRQILGQKVEFLVSFYNNEISEKSEIFDDQFSVERPDGSNFTLKIRSTKLEDSAMYFCASSDRGRNSPLHFGNGTRLTVT.

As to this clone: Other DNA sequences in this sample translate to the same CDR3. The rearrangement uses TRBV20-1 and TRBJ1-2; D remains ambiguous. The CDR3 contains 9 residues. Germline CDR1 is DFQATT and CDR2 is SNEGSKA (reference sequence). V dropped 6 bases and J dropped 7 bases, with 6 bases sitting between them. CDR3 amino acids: CSAPGGYTF. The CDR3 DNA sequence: TGCAGTGCGCCGGGTGGCTACACCTTC.

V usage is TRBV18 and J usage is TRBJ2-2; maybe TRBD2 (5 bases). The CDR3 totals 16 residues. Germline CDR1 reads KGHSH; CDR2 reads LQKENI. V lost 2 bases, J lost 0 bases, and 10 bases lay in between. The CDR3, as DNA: TGTGCCAGCTCACCATTACCAGCGGCGAACACCGGGGAGCTGTTTTTT. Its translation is CASSPLPAANTGELFF.

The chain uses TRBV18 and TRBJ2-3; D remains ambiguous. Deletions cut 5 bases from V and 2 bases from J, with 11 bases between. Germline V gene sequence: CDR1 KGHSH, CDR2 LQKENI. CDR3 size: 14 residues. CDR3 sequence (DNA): TGTGCCAGCTCAGAAAACAGTTACACAGATACGCAGTATTTT. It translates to CASSENSYTDTQYF.

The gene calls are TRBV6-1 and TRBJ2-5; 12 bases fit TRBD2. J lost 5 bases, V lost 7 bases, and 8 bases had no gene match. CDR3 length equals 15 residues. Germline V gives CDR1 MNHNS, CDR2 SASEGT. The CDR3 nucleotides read TGTGCCAGCATGGTCGGACTAGCGGGAATGGAGACCCAGTACTTC. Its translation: CASMVGLAGMETQYF.

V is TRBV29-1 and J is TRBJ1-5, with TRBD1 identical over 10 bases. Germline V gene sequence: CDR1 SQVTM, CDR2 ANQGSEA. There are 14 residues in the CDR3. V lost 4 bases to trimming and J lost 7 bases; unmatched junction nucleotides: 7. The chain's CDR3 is CSVAETGGFQPQHF. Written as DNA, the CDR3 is TGCAGCGTTGCTGAGACAGGGGGCTTCCAGCCCCAGCATTTT. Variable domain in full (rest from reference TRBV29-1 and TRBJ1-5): SAVISQKPSRDICQRGTSLTIQCQVDSQVTMMFWYRQQPGQSLTLIATANQGSEATYESGFVIDKFPISRPNLTFSTLTVSNMSPEDSSIYLCSVAETGGFQPQHFGDGTRLSIL.

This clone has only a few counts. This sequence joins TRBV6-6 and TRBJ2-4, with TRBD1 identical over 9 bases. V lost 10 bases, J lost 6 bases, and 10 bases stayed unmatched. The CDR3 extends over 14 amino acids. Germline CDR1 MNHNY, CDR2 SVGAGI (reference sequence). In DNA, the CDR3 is TGTGCCACCAAACAGGGGGCGCTTGCAAACATTCAGTACTTC. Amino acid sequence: CATKQGALANIQYF.

The CDR3 sequence is CASSLGQGYRSPLHF. Here the CDR3 DNA reads TGTGCCAGCAGCTTAGGACAGGGGTATAGATCACCCCTCCACTTT. The chain combines TRBV7-8 with TRBJ1-6; 8 positions agree with TRBD1. Per the germline V gene, CDR1 is SGHVS and CDR2 is FQNEAQ. Trimming cost V 1 base and J 10 bases; bases outside gene matches: 6. The CDR3 consists of 15 residues.

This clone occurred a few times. CDR3 sequence: CASSFRGLAGPYEQYF. CDR3 coding DNA: TGTGCCAGCAGTTTTAGGGGACTAGCGGGACCCTACGAGCAGTACTTC. The chain combines TRBV28 with TRBJ2-7; 13 nucleotides align to TRBD2. Germline V gene sequence: CDR1 MDHEN, CDR2 SYDVKM. J was trimmed by 2 bases and V by 3 bases; bases with no gene match: 4. The CDR3 spans 16 residues.

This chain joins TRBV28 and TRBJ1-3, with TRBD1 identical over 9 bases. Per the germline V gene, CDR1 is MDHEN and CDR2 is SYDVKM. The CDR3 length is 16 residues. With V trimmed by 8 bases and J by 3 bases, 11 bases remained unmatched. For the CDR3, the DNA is TGTGCCAGCGCTACCGGGACAGGGTACGGTGGAAACACCATATATTTT. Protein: CASATGTGYGGNTIYF.

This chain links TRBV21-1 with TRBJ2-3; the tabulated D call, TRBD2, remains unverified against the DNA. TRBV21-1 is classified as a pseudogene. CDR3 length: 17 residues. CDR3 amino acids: CASGTLPTSGTTDTQYF. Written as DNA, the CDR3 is TGTGCCAGCGGCACCCTTCCGACTAGCGGGACCACAGATACGCAGTATTTT.

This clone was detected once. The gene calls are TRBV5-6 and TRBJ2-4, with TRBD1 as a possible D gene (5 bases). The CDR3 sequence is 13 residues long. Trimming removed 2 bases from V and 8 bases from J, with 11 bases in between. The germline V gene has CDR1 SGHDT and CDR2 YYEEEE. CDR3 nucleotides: TGTGCCAGCAGCTTTGGGGCGCAGGACATTCAGTACTTC. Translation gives CASSFGAQDIQYF.

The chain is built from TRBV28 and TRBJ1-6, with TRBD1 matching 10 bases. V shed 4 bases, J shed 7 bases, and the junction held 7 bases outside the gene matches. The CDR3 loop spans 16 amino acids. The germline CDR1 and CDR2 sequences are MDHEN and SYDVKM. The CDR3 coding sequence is TGTGCCAGCAGTTCATTTGCGGGACAGGGGAATTCACCCCTCCACTTT. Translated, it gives CASSSFAGQGNSPLHF.

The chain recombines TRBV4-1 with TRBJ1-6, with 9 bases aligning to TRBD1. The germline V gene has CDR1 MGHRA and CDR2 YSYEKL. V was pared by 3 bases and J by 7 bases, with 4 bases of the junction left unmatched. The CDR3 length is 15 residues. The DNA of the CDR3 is TGCGCCAGCAGCCAGCGGACAGGGGAAAATTCACCCCTCCACTTT. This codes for CASSQRTGENSPLHF.

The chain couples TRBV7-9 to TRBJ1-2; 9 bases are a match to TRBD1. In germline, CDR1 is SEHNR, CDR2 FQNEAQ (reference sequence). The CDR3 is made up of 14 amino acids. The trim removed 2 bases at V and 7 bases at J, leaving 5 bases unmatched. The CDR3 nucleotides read TGTGCCAGCAGCTTACAACAGGGGGCGCGTGGCTACACCTTC. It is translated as CASSLQQGARGYTF.

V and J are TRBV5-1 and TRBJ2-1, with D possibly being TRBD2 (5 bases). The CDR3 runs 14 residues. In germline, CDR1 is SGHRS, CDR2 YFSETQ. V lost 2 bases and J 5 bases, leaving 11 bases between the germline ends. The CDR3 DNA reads TGCGCCAGCAGCTTATGGACTGGTAACAATGAGCAGTTCTTC. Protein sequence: CASSLWTGNNEQFF.

The DNA of the CDR3 is TGTGCCAGCCGGCGAGGCGGGAGGGCCTTAGATGAGCAGTTCTTC. Protein sequence: CASRRGGRALDEQFF. The chain recombines TRBV6-6 with TRBJ2-1; 9 nucleotides agree with TRBD2. The germline CDR1 and CDR2 sequences are MNHNY and SVGAGI (reference sequence). CDR3 size: 15 residues. With V trimmed by 8 bases and J by 8 bases, 13 bases remained unmatched.